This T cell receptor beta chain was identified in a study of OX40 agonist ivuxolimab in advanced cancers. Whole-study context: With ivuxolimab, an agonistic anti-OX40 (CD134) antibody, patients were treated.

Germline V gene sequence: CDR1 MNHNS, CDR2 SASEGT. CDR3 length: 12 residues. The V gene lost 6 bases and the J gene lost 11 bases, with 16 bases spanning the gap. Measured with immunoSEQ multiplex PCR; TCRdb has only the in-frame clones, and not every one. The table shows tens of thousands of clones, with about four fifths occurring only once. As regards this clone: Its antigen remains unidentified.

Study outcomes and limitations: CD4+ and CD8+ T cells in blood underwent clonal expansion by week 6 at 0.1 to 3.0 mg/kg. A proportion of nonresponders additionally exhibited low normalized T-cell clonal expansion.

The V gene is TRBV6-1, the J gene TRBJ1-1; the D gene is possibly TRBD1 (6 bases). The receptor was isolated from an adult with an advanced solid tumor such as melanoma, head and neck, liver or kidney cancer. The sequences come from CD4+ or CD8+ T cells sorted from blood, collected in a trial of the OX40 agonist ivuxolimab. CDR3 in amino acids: CASSQTGPSAFF. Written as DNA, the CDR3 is TGTGCCAGCAGCCAGACAGGCCCTTCGGCTTTCTTT.